The text below deals with one TCR beta chain. The CDR3 contains 14 residues. The V gene's germline CDR1 is SGHTA and CDR2 FQGNSA. V lost 3 bases and J lost 0, with 8 bases in between. The source of the sample is a study of blood T cell repertoires in COVID-19. Per the original methods: Nucleated cell number was recorded as an estimate derived from reference gene primer amplification. Sequencing was performed with immunoSEQ multiplex PCR; in TCRdb, only in-frame clones are kept and a portion is missing. Clonal size and the V and J genes are those of that table, whereas D and trimming came from the DNA. Here the sample spans 60,000 to 85,000 clones, more than 90% being singletons.

The receptor was isolated from a man aged 50 to 60 with acute or convalescent COVID-19. The chain is built from TRBV7-2 and TRBJ2-5; no reliable D call. The sample taken for sequencing was peripheral blood. The CDR3 spells CASSFQVNQETQYF. The CDR3 DNA reads as TGTGCCAGCAGCTTCCAGGTCAACCAAGAGACCCAGTACTTC.